These 4 T cell receptor beta chains came from one sample sequenced in a study of blood T cell repertoires in COVID-19. Here immunoSEQ multiplex PCR was the method, and the copy in TCRdb shows in-frame clones only, minus some. The profile shows 110,000 or so clones, roughly four fifths of them singletons. The sample consisted of peripheral blood. These receptors all come from a woman of 80 years or more with acute or convalescent COVID-19.

This chain links TRBV28 with TRBJ1-2; 8 bases are a match to TRBD1. Trimming at V came to 3 bases and at J to 7 bases, leaving 13 bases not matched to a gene. CDR3 length: 16 amino acids. Germline CDR1 is MDHEN and CDR2 is SYDVKM. The CDR3 protein is CASSLFGQGALSGYTF. CDR3 nucleotide sequence: TGTGCCAGCAGTTTGTTTGGACAGGGTGCGTTGAGTGGCTACACCTTC.

CDR3 region: CATSGGTSGISGANVLTF. CDR3 DNA: TGTGCCACCAGTGGTGGGACTAGCGGGATCTCTGGGGCCAACGTCCTGACTTTC. The chain employs TRBV24-1 and TRBJ2-6; TRBD2 matches at 13 bases. The CDR3 covers 18 residues. The V gene's germline CDR1 is KGHDR and CDR2 SFDVKD. The J segment lost 0 bases and the V segment lost 5 bases, leaving 3 bases of the junction unmatched.

V is TRBV9 and J is TRBJ1-5; TRBD1 might be the D (5 bases). The length of the CDR3 is 14 residues. Germline V gives CDR1 SGDLS, CDR2 YYNGEE. Trimming cost V 3 bases and J 7 bases, with 14 bases left between them. The CDR3 coding sequence is TGTGCCAGCAGCGGGGACTCAACCACGCAGCCCCAGCATTTT. It yields the protein CASSGDSTTQPQHF.

This chain connects TRBV11-3 to TRBJ1-1; TRBD1 is a possible D gene (5 bases). The CDR3 runs 13 residues. Germline CDR1 and CDR2: SGHNT and YENEEA. Deletions cut 5 bases from V and 4 bases from J, with 11 bases between. The CDR3 loop reads CASSQARVTEAFF. For the CDR3, the DNA is TGTGCCAGCAGCCAGGCCAGGGTCACTGAAGCTTTCTTT.